The rows below give T cell receptor beta chains drawn from one sample of a study of blood T cell repertoires in COVID-19. Method: immunoSEQ multiplex PCR; TCRdb's copy keeps in-frame clones and lacks some. The sample records about 300,000 clones, more than 70% being singletons. The material sequenced was peripheral blood. Every receptor here comes from a woman aged 50 to 60 with acute or convalescent COVID-19. Each CDR3 is given with its conserved first and last residue. D genes are given only for firm matches. Only some rows state a clone size, as once, few, many or a class for expanded clones.

CDR3nt	CDR3aa	j_gene	abundance	v_gene	d_gene
TGTGCCAGCAGCAGTCCCGGGACAGGGAACACTGAAGCTTTCTTT	CASSSPGTGNTEAFF	TRBJ1-1	.	TRBV5-4	TRBD1
TGTGCCATCAGTGAGCCGGGACAGCTGGGTGAAAAACTGTTTTTT	CAISEPGQLGEKLFF	TRBJ1-4	.	TRBV10-3	TRBD1
TGTGCCAGCAGCGTAGCTGAGGCGACAGATACGCAGTATTTT	CASSVAEATDTQYF	TRBJ2-3	.	TRBV9	.
TGTGCCAGCAGCGACAGTCCGGTCGGCTATGGCTACACCTTC	CASSDSPVGYGYTF	TRBJ1-2	.	TRBV27	.
TGTGCCAGTACCTATAGCTCAAGGACAGATACGCAGTATTTT	CASTYSSRTDTQYF	TRBJ2-3	few	TRBV19	.
TGTGCCAGCAGTGACAGGGGGCCGTCTGGCTACACCTTC	CASSDRGPSGYTF	TRBJ1-2	few	TRBV2	TRBD1
TGTGCCAGCTCTCAAGGGGGCGACACCGGGGAGCTGTTTTTT	CASSQGGDTGELFF	TRBJ2-2	.	TRBV6-5	TRBD1
TGCGCCAGCAGCCCGGACATAAAAGGGGGTATAGAGACCCAGTACTTC	CASSPDIKGGIETQYF	TRBJ2-5	.	TRBV5-1	.
TGCGCCAGCAGCCGGGACAGCCAAGAGACCCAGTACTTC	CASSRDSQETQYF	TRBJ2-5	.	TRBV5-1	TRBD1
TGTGCCAGCGGTCTGGACACCGGCCTAGAGACCCAGTACTTC	CASGLDTGLETQYF	TRBJ2-5	.	TRBV25-1	.
TGCGCCAGCAGCCAAGAGCAGGGCCGGGAGCAGTACTTC	CASSQEQGREQYF	TRBJ2-7	.	TRBV4-3	.
TGTGCCAGCAGCTCCCCCGCGGTGAGAGCTTTCTTT	CASSSPAVRAFF	TRBJ1-1	once	TRBV7-8	.
TGTGCCAGCAGCTTAGACCTCCGTACTGAAGCTTTCTTT	CASSLDLRTEAFF	TRBJ1-1	once	TRBV11-3	.
TGTGCCAGCAGCCAAGATCAGGGGGAAGACCAGCCCCAGCATTTT	CASSQDQGEDQPQHF	TRBJ1-5	.	TRBV3-1/TRBV3-2	TRBD1
TGTGCCAGCAGCTTAACGGCAGGGGCTGGCAATGAGCAGTTCTTC	CASSLTAGAGNEQFF	TRBJ2-1	.	TRBV7-9	.
TGTGCCAGCAGTGAAGCGCTTAGGGGTAACTCTGGAAACACCATATATTTT	CASSEALRGNSGNTIYF	TRBJ1-3	.	TRBV2	.
TGTGCCAGCAGTACAGGGGAGTCCGGGGAGCTGTTTTTT	CASSTGESGELFF	TRBJ2-2	.	TRBV11-2	TRBD1
TGCGCCAGCAGCCGGACAGGGGAAGGCACTGAAGCTTTCTTT	CASSRTGEGTEAFF	TRBJ1-1	.	TRBV4-3	TRBD1
TGTGCCAGCAGTCTTGGCATCATGAACACTGAAGCTTTCTTT	CASSLGIMNTEAFF	TRBJ1-1	.	TRBV5-4	.
TGTGCCAGCAGTGAATATAGGGGGAACACTGAAGCTTTCTTT	CASSEYRGNTEAFF	TRBJ1-1	.	TRBV6-1	.
TGTGCCATCAGGGCGGGACAGGGTCCCTACGAGCAGTACTTC	CAIRAGQGPYEQYF	TRBJ2-7	.	TRBV10-3	TRBD1
TGCAGCGTTGAGAGGCAGGGATACAATGAGCAGTTCTTC	CSVERQGYNEQFF	TRBJ2-1	.	TRBV29-1	.
TGTGCCAGCAGTTTCCAGGGGTCCTACAATGAGCAGTTCTTC	CASSFQGSYNEQFF	TRBJ2-1	once	TRBV27	.
TGTGCCAGCTCACCTCGAAGGGACAGCTACGAGCAGTACTTC	CASSPRRDSYEQYF	TRBJ2-7	few	TRBV18	TRBD1
TGTGCCAGCAGTGAACTCGGGGTTAAGGAAGATACGCAGTATTTT	CASSELGVKEDTQYF	TRBJ2-3	once	TRBV25-1	.
TGTGCCAGCAGTTTATCGGGGGCCGTTCAAGAGACCCAGTACTTC	CASSLSGAVQETQYF	TRBJ2-5	.	TRBV27	.
TGTGCCAGCAGTTTGCAGACTGAAGCTTTCTTT	CASSLQTEAFF	TRBJ1-1	.	TRBV6-2/TRBV6-3	.
TGTGCCAGCTCACCAGGAGTGAGTGGCTATGGCTACACCTTC	CASSPGVSGYGYTF	TRBJ1-2	.	TRBV18	.
TGTGCAAGTCGCTCTCCCCCCCGGGACATTAACACCTACGAGCAGTACTTC	CASRSPPRDINTYEQYF	TRBJ2-7	.	TRBV12-2	.
TGCGCCAGCGCTCGGGGAGGGGATGAAGAGACCCAGTACTTC	CASARGGDEETQYF	TRBJ2-5	.	TRBV5-1	TRBD2
TGTGCCAGCAGCTCCCGGACTAGCGGAATCACAGATACGCAGTATTTT	CASSSRTSGITDTQYF	TRBJ2-3	.	TRBV9	TRBD2
TGCGCCAGCAGCTTGGGGTACAGGGACAATGAGCAGTTCTTC	CASSLGYRDNEQFF	TRBJ2-1	.	TRBV5-1	.
TGTGCCAGCAGCTTAGCGACTAGCGGCTCCTACGAGCAGTACTTC	CASSLATSGSYEQYF	TRBJ2-7	.	TRBV11-2	TRBD2
TGTGCCAGCAGTGAAGCGCTATACAGGACCTATGGCTACACCTTC	CASSEALYRTYGYTF	TRBJ1-2	.	TRBV6-1	.
TGCGCCAGCAGCTCACCGGGAAGAGGTGGAAACACCATATATTTT	CASSSPGRGGNTIYF	TRBJ1-3	.	TRBV5-1	.
TGTGCCAGCAGCCAAGTCGGTGGGACTCTCGGTGGTACGCAGTATTTT	CASSQVGGTLGGTQYF	TRBJ2-3	.	TRBV14	.
TGCGCCAGCAGACTGACAGGGGCCTCCTACAATGAGCAGTTCTTC	CASRLTGASYNEQFF	TRBJ2-1	once	TRBV5-1	TRBD1
TGTGCCAGCAGTGAAGCGAGTATTGGACAGGGAGTCTATGGCTACACCTTC	CASSEASIGQGVYGYTF	TRBJ1-2	.	TRBV6-1	TRBD1
TGTGCCAGCAGCTCTTTGGGGGAGCTGTTTTTT	CASSSLGELFF	TRBJ2-2	.	TRBV11-2	.
TGTGCCTGGAGTGTACCCGACAGGTCCTATGGCTACACCTTC	CAWSVPDRSYGYTF	TRBJ1-2	.	TRBV30	.
TGCAGCGTTGAAGGTTCGGGACAGGGTTACTATGGCTACACCTTC	CSVEGSGQGYYGYTF	TRBJ1-2	.	TRBV29-1	TRBD1
TGTGCCAGCAGCGTTCAGTTAGCCAAAAACATTCAGTACTTC	CASSVQLAKNIQYF	TRBJ2-4	.	TRBV5-6	.
TGTGCCAGCAGTGGCGCGGGGCCGGGCGTCGAGACCCAGTACTTC	CASSGAGPGVETQYF	TRBJ2-5	.	TRBV2	.
TGTGCCAGCAGTGACAACAGGTGGGCCGGGGAGCTGTTTTTT	CASSDNRWAGELFF	TRBJ2-2	.	TRBV2	.
TGTGCCAGCAGTTTATCGCGGGACAGCTTTAACTATGGCTACACCTTC	CASSLSRDSFNYGYTF	TRBJ1-2	.	TRBV27	TRBD1
TGTGCCAGCAGCGTCACGGGTCCACCCCTCCACTTT	CASSVTGPPLHF	TRBJ1-6	.	TRBV9	.
TGTGCCAGCAGCCCCGGGGGGGGCATGGAGAACACTGAAGCTTTCTTT	CASSPGGGMENTEAFF	TRBJ1-1	.	TRBV5-4	.
TGTGCCTGGAGAGAACAGGGGGCAGGGGGCTACACCTTC	CAWREQGAGGYTF	TRBJ1-2	.	TRBV30	TRBD1
TGTGCCACCTCGACAGGGGAAGGCACTGAAGCTTTCTTT	CATSTGEGTEAFF	TRBJ1-1	once	TRBV2	TRBD1
TGTGCCAGCAGCTCGCGTCTAGGAGATACGCAGTATTTT	CASSSRLGDTQYF	TRBJ2-3	.	TRBV7-9	.
TGTGCCAGCTCACCACAAGTCTGGGAGGCTGAAGCTTTCTTT	CASSPQVWEAEAFF	TRBJ1-1	once	TRBV18	.
TGTGCCAGCAGTCCAGACAGGATCGCGAACACCGGGGAGCTGTTTTTT	CASSPDRIANTGELFF	TRBJ2-2	few	TRBV7-9	.
TGTGCCAGCAGCTGGGGACTCCTAACCTACGAGCAGTACTTC	CASSWGLLTYEQYF	TRBJ2-7	.	TRBV7-9	.
TGTGCCAGCAGCTTGGGGGACAGGGCTGAGACCCAGTACTTC	CASSLGDRAETQYF	TRBJ2-5	.	TRBV5-6	TRBD1
TGTGCCAGCAGCGCTCGCGGACTAGATGAGCAGTTCTTC	CASSARGLDEQFF	TRBJ2-1	.	TRBV11-3	TRBD2
TGTGCCAGCTCACCGCGGCGGGACTCCTACGAGCAGTACTTC	CASSPRRDSYEQYF	TRBJ2-7	.	TRBV18	.
TGTGCCAGTAGTCAGGGGGTGGGTCAGCCCCAGCATTTT	CASSQGVGQPQHF	TRBJ1-5	.	TRBV19	TRBD1
TGTGCCATCAGAGCTCAAATCAGGGGCCCCACTGAAGCTTTCTTT	CAIRAQIRGPTEAFF	TRBJ1-1	.	TRBV6-5	.
TGCGCCAGCAGCCAAGATGACAAGGGGTACCAAGAGACCCAGTACTTC	CASSQDDKGYQETQYF	TRBJ2-5	.	TRBV4-1	.